Listed below are T cell receptor beta chains from one sample, sequenced in a study of T cells in Graves' hyperthyroidism and ophthalmopathy. Each CDR3 protein is one row after TCRdb ran MiXCR on the multiplex PCR reads. The sample consists of nearly 600,000 distinct CDR3 sequences, roughly 14% of them appearing once. The material sequenced was blood. The receptors were gathered from a woman in her twenties or thirties with Graves' hyperthyroidism that later progressed to Graves' ophthalmopathy. Both conserved end residues are part of each CDR3. D genes are given only for firm matches. The size of a clone is reported for some rows only, either as once, few or many, or as a class for expanded clones.

>few|TRBV20-1|TRBJ2-1|TRBD2
CSVWTSGSNEQFF
TGCAGTGTTTGGACTAGCGGGAGCAATGAGCAGTTCTTC
>-|TRBV12-5|TRBJ1-5|-
CASGLVEDLGPQHF
TGTGCTAGTGGTTTGGTAGAGGATTTGGGGCCCCAGCATTTT
>few|TRBV3-1|TRBJ2-4|-
CASSVRESGIQYF
TGTGCCAGCAGCGTCAGGGAATCGGGCATTCAGTACTTC
>many|TRBV29-1|TRBJ2-2|TRBD1
CSVTGGTGELFF
TGCAGCGTTACAGGGGGCACCGGGGAGCTGTTTTTT
>many|TRBV7-2|TRBJ2-7|TRBD2
CASRGLAGAYEQYF
TGTGCCAGCAGGGGACTAGCGGGAGCCTACGAGCAGTACTTC
>many|TRBV27|TRBJ1-2|-
CASSPGIDGYTF
TGTGCCAGCAGTCCCGGGATCGATGGCTACACCTTC
>few|TRBV30|TRBJ2-3|TRBD2
CAWDSGRGRDTQYF
TGTGCCTGGGATAGCGGGAGGGGTAGAGATACGCAGTATTTT
>many|TRBV24-1|TRBJ2-7|TRBD1
CATSAGTGPYEQYF
TGTGCCACCAGTGCCGGGACAGGGCCCTACGAGCAGTACTTC
>-|TRBV4-1|TRBJ1-3|-
CASSQDRGSGNTIYF
TGCGCCAGCAGCCAAGACAGGGGCTCTGGAAACACCATATATTTT
>many|TRBV5-1|TRBJ1-1|TRBD1
CASSLWTGANTEAFF
TGCGCCAGCAGCTTGTGGACAGGGGCGAACACTGAAGCTTTCTTT
>few|TRBV12-5|TRBJ2-2|TRBD2
CASGPGGTGELFF
TGTGCTAGTGGTCCCGGGGGGACCGGGGAGCTGTTTTTT
>many|TRBV6-1|TRBJ2-5|TRBD1
CASSEISGTDIQETQYF
TGTGCCAGCAGTGAGATTTCCGGGACAGACATCCAAGAGACCCAGTACTTC
>few|TRBV30|TRBJ2-7|TRBD1
CAWRIGQAPGQYF
TGTGCCTGGAGGATAGGACAGGCACCGGGGCAGTACTTC
>many|TRBV7-2|TRBJ2-5|TRBD2
CASSLVSGGGPQETQYF
TGTGCCAGCAGCTTAGTTTCGGGAGGAGGACCACAAGAGACCCAGTACTTC
>few|TRBV11-2|TRBJ2-5|TRBD1
CASSLILRVGTGIRGRETQYF
TGTGCCAGCAGCTTAATCTTGAGGGTCGGGACAGGGATTCGGGGGCGAGAGACCCAGTACTTC
>-|TRBV19|TRBJ1-4|-
CASSIRTGTNEKLFF
TGTGCCAGTAGCATCAGAACAGGGACCAATGAAAAACTGTTTTTT
>-|TRBV7-3|TRBJ2-7|TRBD2
CASSPDGRAAYEQYF
TGTGCCAGCAGCCCCGACGGGAGGGCTGCCTACGAGCAGTACTTC
>few|TRBV14|TRBJ2-7|-
CASSQVRSYEQYF
TGTGCCAGCAGCCAAGTTAGGTCCTACGAGCAGTACTTC
>many|TRBV15|TRBJ2-3|-
CATKGDPSTDTQYF
TGTGCCACCAAAGGGGACCCTAGCACAGATACGCAGTATTTT
>many|TRBV20-1|TRBJ1-1|-
CSASYGHDTEAFF
TGCAGTGCTTCGTACGGGCACGACACTGAAGCTTTCTTT
>few|TRBV20-1|TRBJ2-1|-
CSAKIGGQEQFF
TGCAGTGCTAAAATCGGGGGGCAGGAGCAGTTCTTC
>few|TRBV6-5|TRBJ1-2|-
CASSYSSGAYGYAF
TGTGCCAGCAGTTACTCGTCGGGAGCCTATGGCTACGCCTTC
>-|TRBV6-1|TRBJ1-5|TRBD1
CASSPGQGNNQPQHF
TGTGCCAGCAGTCCGGGACAGGGGAACAATCAGCCCCAGCATTTT
>few|TRBV4-1|TRBJ2-7|-
CASSQQLGDRKYEQYF
TGCGCCAGCAGCCAACAACTAGGCGACAGAAAGTACGAGCAGTACTTC
>many|TRBV12-3/TRBV12-4|TRBJ1-2|-
CASSDRVPDIGYTF
TGTGCCAGCAGTGACCGGGTCCCCGACATCGGCTACACCTTC
>many|TRBV6-2/TRBV6-3|TRBJ1-1|TRBD1
CASGDRGRLNTEAFF
TGTGCCAGCGGGGACAGGGGGCGTCTGAACACTGAAGCTTTCTTT
>-|TRBV9|TRBJ1-5|TRBD1
CASSVGQGAHQPQHF
TGTGCCAGCAGCGTAGGTCAGGGGGCTCATCAGCCCCAGCATTTT
>-|TRBV30|TRBJ2-7|-
CAWSVGTWEQYF
TGTGCCTGGAGTGTTGGGACGTGGGAGCAGTACTTC
>many|TRBV20-1|TRBJ2-1|-
CSASPGNHEQFF
TGCAGTGCTAGTCCGGGGAACCATGAGCAGTTCTTC
>many|TRBV20-1|TRBJ2-2|TRBD2
CSASGGGPRTGELFF
TGCAGTGCTAGTGGGGGAGGGCCACGTACCGGGGAGCTGTTTTTT
>many|TRBV6-1|TRBJ1-5|-
CASSETRGRGNQPQHF
TGTGCCAGCAGTGAAACCCGCGGACGCGGCAATCAGCCCCAGCATTTT
>many|TRBV20-1|TRBJ2-2|-
CSARPRWQGSTGELFF
TGCAGTGCTAGACCCCGCTGGCAGGGTAGCACCGGGGAGCTGTTTTTT
>many|TRBV24-1|TRBJ2-5|-
CATSDVGNRVQTQYF
TGTGCCACCAGTGATGTTGGAAACAGGGTACAGACCCAGTACTTC
>-|TRBV30|TRBJ1-5|TRBD1
CAWSFHRGHQPQHF
TGTGCCTGGAGTTTTCACAGGGGCCATCAGCCCCAGCATTTT
>-|TRBV7-7|TRBJ2-2|-
CASSLGPHGSGELFF
TGTGCTAGCAGCCTGGGGCCCCACGGTTCCGGGGAGCTGTTTTTT
>many|TRBV7-9|TRBJ1-1|-
CASSLPGEAFF
TGTGCCAGCAGCTTGCCGGGAGAAGCTTTCTTT
>-|TRBV11-2|TRBJ2-1|TRBD1
CASSLWDRGMDEQFF
TGTGCCAGCAGCTTATGGGACAGGGGAATGGATGAGCAGTTCTTC
>-|TRBV4-1|TRBJ2-1|-
CSSSPKGNRPLAYNEQFF
TGCTCCAGCAGCCCGAAAGGGAACCGGCCTCTAGCTTACAATGAGCAGTTCTTC
>few|TRBV19|TRBJ2-1|-
CASSLDWPTYNEQFF
TGTGCCAGTAGTCTAGACTGGCCTACTTACAATGAGCAGTTCTTC
>many|TRBV18|TRBJ1-5|-
CASSQGEQPQHF
TGTGCCAGCTCACAAGGGGAACAGCCCCAGCATTTT
>many|TRBV30|TRBJ1-1|TRBD1
CAWKPGQTNTEAFF
TGTGCCTGGAAACCGGGACAGACGAACACTGAAGCTTTCTTT
>few|TRBV20-1|TRBJ2-1|-
CSARGLTGDEQFF
TGCAGTGCTAGGGGACTTACCGGGGATGAGCAGTTCTTC
>many|TRBV14|TRBJ2-1|TRBD2
CASSRRFGEGNEQFF
TGTGCCAGCAGCCGGCGGTTCGGGGAGGGTAATGAGCAGTTCTTC
>-|TRBV27|TRBJ2-5|TRBD2
CASKKGLAGAQETQYF
TGTGCCAGCAAAAAGGGACTAGCGGGGGCCCAAGAGACCCAGTACTTC
>many|TRBV24-1|TRBJ2-2|-
CATSDFEGVPGELFF
TGTGCCACCAGTGATTTCGAGGGAGTTCCCGGGGAGCTGTTTTTT
>-|TRBV12-3/TRBV12-4|TRBJ2-2|-
CASSSGRGAAGELFF
TGTGCCAGCAGTTCAGGGAGAGGGGCGGCCGGGGAGCTGTTTTTT
>few|TRBV5-5|TRBJ2-7|-
CASSSPGDTDSYEQYF
TGTGCCAGCAGCTCCCCGGGCGATACCGACTCCTACGAGCAGTACTTC
>many|TRBV7-9|TRBJ1-5|-
CASSLATELQPQHF
TGTGCCAGCAGCTTAGCGACGGAACTACAGCCCCAGCATTTT
>many|TRBV24-1|TRBJ1-2|TRBD1
CATSDSAGGQNYGYTF
TGTGCCACCAGTGATTCGGCAGGGGGCCAAAACTATGGCTACACCTTC
>-|TRBV20-1|TRBJ1-6|-
CSARLRGSRNSPLHF
TGCAGTGCTAGGCTCCGCGGGTCCAGAAATTCACCCCTCCACTTT
>many|TRBV28|TRBJ2-7|-
CASSAGHLYEQYF
TGTGCCAGCAGTGCGGGACACCTCTACGAGCAGTACTTC
>many|TRBV20-1|TRBJ2-3|TRBD2
CSAKSQGLSTDTQYF
TGCAGTGCTAAAAGCCAGGGACTAAGCACAGATACGCAGTATTTT
>-|TRBV12-3/TRBV12-4|TRBJ2-7|-
CASSRTSVLYEQYF
TGTGCCAGCAGTCGAACGAGCGTACTTTACGAGCAGTACTTC
>many|TRBV9|TRBJ2-7|TRBD1
CASSVRQGSYEQYF
TGTGCCAGCAGCGTGAGACAGGGCTCCTACGAGCAGTACTTC
>-|TRBV4-3|TRBJ2-1|-
CASSQYLIGSYNEQFF
TGCGCCAGCAGCCAATATCTCATCGGCTCCTACAATGAGCAGTTCTTC
>many|TRBV3-1|TRBJ2-2|-
CASSRTNTGELFF
TGTGCCAGCAGCCGGACGAACACCGGGGAGCTGTTTTTT
>many|TRBV2|TRBJ2-7|-
CASSGQGFYEQYF
TGTGCCAGCTCTGGCCAGGGGTTCTACGAGCAGTACTTC
>few|TRBV6-5|TRBJ1-2|TRBD1
CASSYSRPGTGHGYTF
TGTGCCAGCAGTTACTCCCGTCCGGGGACAGGGCATGGCTACACCTTC
>many|TRBV24-1|TRBJ2-3|-
CEGESSTDTQYF
TGTGAGGGTGAGTCCTCCACAGATACGCAGTATTTT
>many|TRBV11-1|TRBJ2-7|-
CASSSRVSNYEQYF
TGTGCCAGCAGCTCCAGGGTCTCTAACTACGAGCAGTACTTC